This T cell receptor (beta chain) was observed in a study of metastatic and nonmetastatic thyroid tumors. Turning to the study itself: Blood and tumor or nodule tissue repertoires from malignant and benign thyroid patients were compared.

Per the germline V gene, CDR1 is SGDLS and CDR2 is YYNGEE. The V gene end was trimmed by 5 bases and the J gene end by 3 bases; junction bases not matched to a gene: 7. CDR3 length: 15 amino acids. TCRdb re-analyzed the PCR reads through MiXCR. The sample contains about 19,000 clones, 16% of which appear only once. This clone was detected ten times or more. The antigen remains unidentified. Each patient came to thyroid surgery without any prior treatment (of any kind). Findings and limits, study-wide: Reported TCR beta diversity, measured in blood and tumor, was significantly higher for malignant thyroid tumors than for benign nodules.

The sample taken for sequencing was blood. The source is a male donor with papillary thyroid cancer or a benign thyroid nodule (not recorded which). Some clones in this sample may be carry-over from other donors' samples. This chain uses TRBV9 with TRBJ2-3; TRBD2 matches 9 bases. DNA of the CDR3: TGTGCCAGCAGTTTGGCGGGAGGGGGGACAGATACGCAGTATTTT. This gives the protein CASSLAGGGTDTQYF. The complete variable domain, with remaining parts taken from reference TRBV9 and TRBJ2-3, reads DSGVTQTPKHLITATGQRVTLRCSPRSGDLSVYWYQQSLDQGLQFLIQYYNGEERAKGNILERFSAQQFPDLHSELNLSSLELGDSALYFCASSLAGGGTDTQYFGPGTRLTVL.